Listed below are T cell receptor beta chains from one sample, sequenced in a study of blood T cell repertoires in COVID-19. Sequencing was performed with immunoSEQ multiplex PCR; in TCRdb, only in-frame clones are kept and a portion is missing. The sample lists 130,000 to 150,000 clones, approximately 89% occurring once. Sequenced material: peripheral blood. The receptors derive from a woman aged 50 to 60 with acute or convalescent COVID-19. Both conserved end residues are part of each CDR3. Each record gives: D gene, clone size, V gene, J gene, CDR3 protein, CDR3 DNA. A D gene is named only where the DNA matches it firmly. The size entry is marked missing in some rows and otherwise reads once, few, many or a size class.

>-|-|TRBV3-1/TRBV3-2|TRBJ1-1
CASGLVGANTEAFF
TGTGCCAGCGGTTTAGTTGGGGCGAACACTGAAGCTTTCTTT
>TRBD2|-|TRBV27|TRBJ2-5
CASSSSYGGTETQYF
TGTGCCAGCAGTTCTTCTTACGGGGGGACCGAGACCCAGTACTTC
>TRBD1|-|TRBV7-2|TRBJ1-3
CASSLMTGTGNTIYF
TGTGCCAGCAGCTTAATGACAGGGACCGGAAACACCATATATTTT
>TRBD2|-|TRBV7-9|TRBJ2-1
CASSLDGTRVSEQFF
TGTGCCAGCAGCTTAGATGGGACTAGGGTTAGTGAGCAGTTCTTC
>-|-|TRBV5-1|TRBJ2-1
CASTPEGANEQFF
TGCGCCAGCACCCCAGAAGGGGCGAATGAGCAGTTCTTC
>-|-|TRBV2|TRBJ2-5
CASRRGGTETQYF
TGTGCCAGCAGACGGGGCGGGACGGAGACCCAGTACTTC
>-|-|TRBV6-5|TRBJ1-1
CASSSTFKMNTEAFF
TGTGCCAGCAGTTCCACATTTAAGATGAACACTGAAGCTTTCTTT
>TRBD2|-|TRBV6-6|TRBJ2-1
CALQAGGYNEQFF
TGTGCCCTACAAGCGGGAGGGTACAATGAGCAGTTCTTC
>TRBD2|-|TRBV19|TRBJ2-5
CATRTSGIRETQYF
TGTGCCACACGGACTAGCGGGATCCGGGAGACCCAGTACTTC
>-|-|TRBV12-3/TRBV12-4|TRBJ1-5
CASSFGSEPQHF
TGTGCCAGCAGTTTCGGTTCCGAGCCCCAGCATTTT
>-|-|TRBV6-5|TRBJ1-4
CASSYSGAPREKLFF
TGTGCCAGCAGTTACTCGGGAGCCCCAAGGGAAAAACTGTTTTTT
>-|-|TRBV7-8|TRBJ1-2
CASGGVDYGYTF
TGTGCCAGTGGCGGTGTTGACTATGGCTACACCTTC
>-|-|TRBV12-3/TRBV12-4|TRBJ2-1
CASSVGTYNEQFF
TGTGCCAGCAGTGTCGGGACCTACAATGAGCAGTTCTTC
>-|-|TRBV27|TRBJ1-6
CASSLRGRLAGVSPLHF
TGTGCCAGCAGTTTAAGGGGACGACTGGCAGGGGTTTCACCCCTCCACTTT
>-|-|TRBV12-3/TRBV12-4|TRBJ2-5
CASSLREETQYF
TGTGCCAGCAGTTTGCGGGAAGAGACCCAGTACTTC
>-|-|TRBV2|TRBJ2-5
CASSIAQGQETQYF
TGTGCCAGCAGTATAGCACAGGGCCAAGAGACCCAGTACTTC
>-|-|TRBV19|TRBJ1-5
CASKRGLPLGNQPQHF
TGTGCCAGTAAGAGGGGACTCCCGCTGGGCAATCAGCCCCAGCATTTT
>-|-|TRBV7-2|TRBJ1-6
CASSPEGGYNSPLHF
TGTGCCAGCAGCCCCGAGGGCGGTTATAATTCACCCCTCCACTTT
>-|-|TRBV5-4|TRBJ2-3
CASSLDPYLDTQYF
TGTGCCAGCAGCTTGGACCCCTATTTGGATACGCAGTATTTT
>TRBD2|few|TRBV13|TRBJ2-7
CASRPPGLATSPPHEQYF
TGTGCCAGCAGGCCTCCGGGACTAGCGACGAGTCCCCCCCACGAGCAGTACTTC
>-|-|TRBV7-3|TRBJ1-1
CASSTQGSTEAFF
TGTGCCAGCAGCACCCAGGGTAGCACTGAAGCTTTCTTT
>-|-|TRBV12-3/TRBV12-4|TRBJ2-1
CASSLPPQGEQFF
TGTGCCAGCAGTTTGCCCCCCCAGGGGGAGCAGTTCTTC
>-|-|TRBV9|TRBJ1-5
CASSVGRGQPQHF
TGTGCCAGCAGCGTAGGCAGAGGGCAGCCCCAGCATTTT
>TRBD1|-|TRBV10-3|TRBJ1-6
CAISLGQGSYNSPLHF
TGTGCCATCAGCCTCGGACAGGGTTCCTATAATTCACCCCTCCACTTT
>TRBD1|-|TRBV5-1|TRBJ1-1
CASSIGTANTEAFF
TGCGCCAGCAGCATCGGGACAGCGAACACTGAAGCTTTCTTT
>-|-|TRBV3-1/TRBV3-2|TRBJ2-2
CASSPTAPNTGELFF
TGTGCCAGCAGCCCGACAGCCCCGAACACCGGGGAGCTGTTTTTT
>-|-|TRBV5-1|TRBJ2-5
CASSAQGGTETQYF
TGCGCCAGCAGCGCTCAGGGGGGAACGGAGACCCAGTACTTC
>-|-|TRBV15|TRBJ2-1
CATSRDTGVSYNEQFF
TGTGCCACCAGCAGAGATACGGGGGTGTCCTACAATGAGCAGTTCTTC
>-|few|TRBV7-3|TRBJ1-5
CASSLALYQPQHF
TGTGCCAGCAGCTTAGCCCTATATCAGCCCCAGCATTTT
>-|-|TRBV19|TRBJ1-4
CASSNIQEFGEKLFF
TGTGCCAGTAGCAATATACAGGAATTTGGTGAAAAACTGTTTTTT
>TRBD1|once|TRBV19|TRBJ2-7
CASSIGTGTGYDEQYF
TGTGCCAGTAGTATAGGTACCGGGACAGGGTACGACGAGCAGTACTTC
>-|-|TRBV5-1|TRBJ2-1
CASSLLVNSQNNEQFF
TGCGCCAGCAGCTTGTTGGTTAACAGCCAGAACAATGAGCAGTTCTTC
>-|-|TRBV10-3|TRBJ1-1
CAIRDTGGMNTEAFF
TGTGCCATCAGGGATACAGGAGGGATGAACACTGAAGCTTTCTTT
>-|-|TRBV29-1|TRBJ1-1
CSVKTQGLNTEAFF
TGCAGCGTTAAGACGCAGGGGCTTAACACTGAAGCTTTCTTT
>-|-|TRBV25-1|TRBJ1-3
CASSESGPKGDTIYF
TGTGCCAGCAGTGAATCCGGACCTAAAGGGGACACCATATATTTT
>-|-|TRBV27|TRBJ1-2
CASSFSIRDPQIYGYTF
TGTGCCAGCAGTTTTTCGATACGGGATCCCCAAATCTATGGCTACACCTTC
>TRBD1|-|TRBV19|TRBJ2-7
CASGTGSNEQYF
TGTGCCAGTGGGACAGGGTCTAACGAGCAGTACTTC
>-|-|TRBV11-1|TRBJ1-2
CASSLEGYYGYTF
TGTGCCAGCAGCTTAGAGGGGTACTATGGCTACACCTTC
>TRBD2|-|TRBV9|TRBJ2-2
CASSEGTSVAGELFF
TGTGCCAGCAGCGAGGGGACTAGCGTAGCCGGGGAGCTGTTTTTT
>-|-|TRBV1|TRBJ2-1
CTSSQVGGVAGVGYNEQFF
TGCACCAGCAGCCAAGTGGGGGGGGTAGCGGGAGTAGGGTACAATGAGCAGTTCTTC